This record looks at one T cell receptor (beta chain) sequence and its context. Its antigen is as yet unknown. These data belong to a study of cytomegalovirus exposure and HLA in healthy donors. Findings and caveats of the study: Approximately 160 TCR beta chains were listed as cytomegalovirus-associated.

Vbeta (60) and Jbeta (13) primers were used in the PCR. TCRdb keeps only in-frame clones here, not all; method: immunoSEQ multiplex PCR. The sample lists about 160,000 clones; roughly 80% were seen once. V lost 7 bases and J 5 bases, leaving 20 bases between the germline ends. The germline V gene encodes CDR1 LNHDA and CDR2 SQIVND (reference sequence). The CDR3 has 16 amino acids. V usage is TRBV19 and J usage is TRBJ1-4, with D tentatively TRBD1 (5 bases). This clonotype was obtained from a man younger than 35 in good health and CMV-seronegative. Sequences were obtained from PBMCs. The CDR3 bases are TGTGCCAGTACCCCCGGCAGCGACAGCTCGAATGAAAAACTGTTTTTT. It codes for CASTPGSDSSNEKLFF.